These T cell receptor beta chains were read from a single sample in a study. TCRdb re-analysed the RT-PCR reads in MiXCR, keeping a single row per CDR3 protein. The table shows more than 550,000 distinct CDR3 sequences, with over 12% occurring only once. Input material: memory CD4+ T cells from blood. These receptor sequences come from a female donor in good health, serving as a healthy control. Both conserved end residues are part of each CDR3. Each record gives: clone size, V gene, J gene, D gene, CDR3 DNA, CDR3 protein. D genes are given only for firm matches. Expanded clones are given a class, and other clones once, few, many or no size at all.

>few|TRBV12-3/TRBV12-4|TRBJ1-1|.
TGTGCCAGCAGTCCCGACGGGGGGTACACTGAAGCTTTCTTT
CASSPDGGYTEAFF
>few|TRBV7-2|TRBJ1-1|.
TGTGCCAGCAGGCCGGGGGGGCAGACAACAACTGAAGCTTTCTTT
CASRPGGQTTTEAFF
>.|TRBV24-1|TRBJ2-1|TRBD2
TGTGCCACCAGTGACCGGAGGGGGTTTAGCGGGGCCCACAATGAGCAGTTCTTC
CATSDRRGFSGAHNEQFF
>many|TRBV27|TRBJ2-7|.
TGTGCCAGCAGTCAAAACTCCTACGAGCAGTACTTC
CASSQNSYEQYF
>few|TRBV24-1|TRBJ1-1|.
TGTGCCACCATGGGCAGGGCGGAGAACACTGAAGCTTTCTTT
CATMGRAENTEAFF
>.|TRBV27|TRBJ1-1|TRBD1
TGTGCCAGCAGCCCCCAGACAGGGACTTCCCTAAATGAAGCTTTCTTT
CASSPQTGTSLNEAFF
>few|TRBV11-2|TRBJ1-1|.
TGTGCCAGCAGCTTCAGGGGTGGAATGAACACTGAAGCTTTCTTT
CASSFRGGMNTEAFF
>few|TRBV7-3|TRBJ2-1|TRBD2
TGTGCCAGCAGCTTAAGCCCTAGCGGAGACTACAATGAGCAGTTCTTC
CASSLSPSGDYNEQFF
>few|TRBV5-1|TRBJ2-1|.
TGCGCCAGCAGCAGGGGGACTACCTACAATGAGCAGTTCTTC
CASSRGTTYNEQFF
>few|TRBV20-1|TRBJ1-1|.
TGCAGTGCCCCGCTAGCCTCCAACACTGAAGCTTTCTTT
CSAPLASNTEAFF
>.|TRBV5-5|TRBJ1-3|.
TGTGCCAGCAGCATCACAGGGATGGGAGGAAACACCATATATTTT
CASSITGMGGNTIYF
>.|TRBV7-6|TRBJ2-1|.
TGTGCCAGCAGTCTTAAGTCCCATGAGCAGTTCTTC
CASSLKSHEQFF
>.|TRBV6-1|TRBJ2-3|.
TGTGCCAGCAGTGAAGGTGACTCCTACGATACGCAGTATTTT
CASSEGDSYDTQYF
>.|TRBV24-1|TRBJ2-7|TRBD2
TGTGCCACCAGTGATCTCGGGACTAGCGGGAGTCGGGAGCGGCAGTACTTC
CATSDLGTSGSRERQYF
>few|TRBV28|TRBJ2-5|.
TGTGCCAGCAGTTTCTCGCAGGGATGGCGTGAGACCCAGTACTTC
CASSFSQGWRETQYF
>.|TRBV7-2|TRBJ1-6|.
TGTGCCAGCAGCTTACTTAGGTCGGACACCGATAATTCACCCCTCCACTTT
CASSLLRSDTDNSPLHF
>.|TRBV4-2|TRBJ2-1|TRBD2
TGTGCCAGCAGCCCCATCCTTTCCGCGGGAGACGGGCAGTTCTTC
CASSPILSAGDGQFF
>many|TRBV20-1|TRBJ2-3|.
TGCAGTGCCGAAGACACGTACACAGATACGCAGTATTTT
CSAEDTYTDTQYF
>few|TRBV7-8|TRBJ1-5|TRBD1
TGTGCCAGCAGCCTCCGGGACAGGGGCTTCTTTGGCAATCAGCCCCAGCATTTT
CASSLRDRGFFGNQPQHF
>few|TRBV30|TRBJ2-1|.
TGTGCCTGGAGTCCAGGGAATGAGCAGTTCTTC
CAWSPGNEQFF
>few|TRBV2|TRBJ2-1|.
TGTGCCAGCAGTGAAGCTACGAGCTCCTACAATGAGCAGTTCTTC
CASSEATSSYNEQFF
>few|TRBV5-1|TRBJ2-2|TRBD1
TGCGCCAGCAGATCGGGACAGGCGGACACCGGGGAGCTGTTTTTT
CASRSGQADTGELFF
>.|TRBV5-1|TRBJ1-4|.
TGCGCCAGCAGGTTGGACAGTACTAATGAAAAACTGTTTTTT
CASRLDSTNEKLFF
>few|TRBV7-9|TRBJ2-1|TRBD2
TGTGCCAGCAGCTTAGGTGCTAGCGGGAGGTTCGACGAGCAGTTCTTC
CASSLGASGRFDEQFF
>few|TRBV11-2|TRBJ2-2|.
TGTGCCAGCAGCTTACCGGCCACAACGAACACCGGGGAGCTGTTTTTT
CASSLPATTNTGELFF
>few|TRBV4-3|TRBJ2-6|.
TGCGCCAGCAGCCAAATGAGGGGATCTGGGGCCAACGTCCTGACTTTC
CASSQMRGSGANVLTF
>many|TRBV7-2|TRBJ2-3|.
TGTGCCAGCAGTACGGGGGATACGCAGTATTTT
CASSTGDTQYF
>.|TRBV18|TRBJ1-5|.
TGTGCCAGCTCACCCGATACAGTACAGCCCCAGCATTTT
CASSPDTVQPQHF
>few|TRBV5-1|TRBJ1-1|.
TGCGCCAGCAAGGAGCCCCGGAACACTGAAGCTTTCTTT
CASKEPRNTEAFF
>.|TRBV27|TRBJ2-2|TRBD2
TGTGCCAGCAGTTTTCGAACTAGCGCGATGGGCGGGGAGCTGTTTTTT
CASSFRTSAMGGELFF
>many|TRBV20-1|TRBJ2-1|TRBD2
TGCAGTGCTAGTGCTCCGGGACTAGCGTCCTACAATGAGCAGTTCTTC
CSASAPGLASYNEQFF
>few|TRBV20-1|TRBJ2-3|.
TGCAGTGAAACCAGCACAGATACGCAGTATTTT
CSETSTDTQYF
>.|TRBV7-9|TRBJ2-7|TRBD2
TGTGCCAGCAGCTTAGAAACAGGCAGCGGGATAGGTGAGCAGTACTTC
CASSLETGSGIGEQYF
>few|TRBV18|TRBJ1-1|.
TGTGCCAGCTCACCCCCTTACTCAGGGGTACGCGTCACTGAAGCTTTCTTT
CASSPPYSGVRVTEAFF
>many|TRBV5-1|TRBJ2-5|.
TGTGCCAGCAGCTCGAACCAAGAGACCCAGTACTTC
CASSSNQETQYF
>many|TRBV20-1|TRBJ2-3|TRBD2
TGCAGTGCTAGAGCCCTGGCGGGAGGGAACACAGATACGCAGTATTTT
CSARALAGGNTDTQYF
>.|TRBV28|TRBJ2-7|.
TGTGCCAGCACCCGTCAGGGAGTCGGTGGCGAGCAGTACTTC
CASTRQGVGGEQYF
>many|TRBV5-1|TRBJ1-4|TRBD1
TGCGCCAGCAGCGCCGGGACAGACTCTGAAAAACTGTTTTTT
CASSAGTDSEKLFF
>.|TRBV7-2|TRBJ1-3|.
TGTGCCAGCAGCTTAAGTTGGTCCGGAAAGAACACCATATATTTT
CASSLSWSGKNTIYF
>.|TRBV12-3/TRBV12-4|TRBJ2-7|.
TGTGCCAGCAGTTTACCGGGAGAGGGCGAGCAGTACTTC
CASSLPGEGEQYF
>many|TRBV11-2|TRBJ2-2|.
TGTGCCAGCAGCTTAGCTTTCGGGGCCTCTGCGAACACCGGGGAGCTGTTTTTT
CASSLAFGASANTGELFF